These 11 T cell receptor beta chains came from one sample sequenced in a study of blood T cells in healthy people across ages. Primed by a sample-barcoded 5' primer and a J-beta primer mix, a second PCR proceeded for about 7 to 12 cycles. MiXCR, run by TCRdb on the 5' RACE reads, gives a single entry per CDR3 protein. The table has hundreds of thousands of distinct CDR3 sequences, about 21% seen once. Sequenced sample: blood. These receptors all come from a man between 65 and 80 years old in good health.

Worth noting for this clonotype: This clone may be a read error of a much larger clone one base away. The V gene is TRBV28, the J gene TRBJ2-7, with 11 bases aligning to TRBD2. V shed 6 bases, J shed 10 bases, and the junction held 17 bases outside the gene matches. Germline CDR1 MDHEN, CDR2 SYDVKM. CDR3 size: 16 residues. CDR3 in amino acids: CASSLGRRLAGGDQYF. The CDR3 nucleotides read TGTGCCAGCAGCTTAGGCAGGAGGCTAGCGGGAGGCGACCAGTACTTC.

The rearrangement joins TRBV6-6 to TRBJ2-4; a weak D match, TRBD2 (5 bases). Trimming shortened V by 6 bases and J by 0 bases, and 12 bases separated the two germline ends. Germline loops: CDR1 MNHNY, CDR2 SVGAGI (reference sequence). The CDR3 is 15 amino acids. The CDR3 spells CASSPDGVAKNIQYF. Here the CDR3 DNA reads TGTGCCAGCAGCCCCGACGGGGTAGCCAAAAACATTCAGTACTTC.

A remark on this clonotype: A junction boundary mismatches the germline segment, possibly from a read error. The genes are TRBV20-1 and TRBJ1-1, with a weak D call TRBD1 (5 bases). The CDR3 covers 14 residues. Germline CDR1 is DFQATT and CDR2 is SNEGSKA (reference sequence). DNA for the CDR3: TGCAATGCTAGAGATTCGGGGCCTAACACTGAAGCTTTCTTT. Its protein product is CNARDSGPNTEAFF.

V and J are TRBV5-5 and TRBJ2-6; no definite D call. The CDR3 is 15 amino acids. V shed 0 bases and J shed 3 bases, with 7 bases lying between them. Per the germline V gene, CDR1 is SGHKS and CDR2 is YYEKEE (reference sequence). The CDR3 coding sequence is TGTGCCAGCAGCTTGGTGGGTGATGGGGCCAACGTCCTGACTTTC. This gives the protein CASSLVGDGANVLTF.

The chain combines TRBV2 with TRBJ2-3; D is unclear. Germline CDR1 is SNHLY and CDR2 is FYNNEI. V shed 3 bases and J shed 2 bases, with 9 bases lying between them. The CDR3 runs to 14 residues. The CDR3 spells CASSEGISTDTQYF. The DNA for the CDR3 is TGTGCCAGCAGTGAGGGCATTTCCACAGATACGCAGTATTTT.

The chain combines TRBV28 with TRBJ2-6; D unresolved. Deletions cut 3 bases from V and 5 bases from J, with 14 bases between. The CDR3 has 16 residues. In germline, CDR1 is MDHEN, CDR2 SYDVKM. CDR3 sequence: CASSFTGLGRANVLTF. The CDR3 DNA follows: TGTGCCAGCAGTTTCACTGGCCTAGGGAGGGCCAACGTCCTGACTTTC.

This clonotype has at least ten counts. This chain links TRBV6-5 with TRBJ2-1; D call uncertain. CDR3 size: 16 residues. Between the trimmed V and J ends, which lost 6 bases and 1 base, there was a span of 16 bases. The germline gives CDR1 MNHEY, CDR2 SVGAGI. CDR3 DNA: TGTGCCAGCAGGAGAACTCGCGAACTTTCCTACAATGAGCAGTTCTTC. Encoded protein: CASRRTRELSYNEQFF.

The J gene is TRBJ1-5, the V gene TRBV20-1; D gene uncertain. The germline gives CDR1 DFQATT, CDR2 SNEGSKA (reference sequence). Trimming left V 3 bases short and J 0 bases short, with 6 bases between. The CDR3 loop spans 13 amino acids. Here the CDR3 reads CSARVYSNQPQHF. Written as DNA, the CDR3 is TGCAGTGCTAGGGTATATAGCAATCAGCCCCAGCATTTT.

The rearrangement links TRBV19 to TRBJ1-3; possible D gene TRBD1, 6 bases. The CDR3 loop spans 14 amino acids. Deletions cut 5 bases from V and 7 bases from J, with 15 bases between. Germline CDR1 reads LNHDA; CDR2 reads SQIVND (reference sequence). Here the CDR3 DNA reads TGTGCCAGTAGTCCCCGGACAGTTGGGAACACCATATATTTT. As protein: CASSPRTVGNTIYF.

The V gene is TRBV6-2 or TRBV6-3, the J gene TRBJ2-1; D might be TRBD1 (6 bases). Germline CDR1 is MNHEY and CDR2 is SVGEGT. V lost 0 bases and J lost 0, with 9 bases in between. This CDR3 contains 16 residues. The CDR3 DNA follows: TGTGCCAGCAGTTACTCCACAGGGAGCTCCTACAATGAGCAGTTCTTC. Translating gives CASSYSTGSSYNEQFF.

Details on this clonotype: A read error may explain this, as a much larger clone is one base away. CDR3 sequence: CASRFGVSAEAFF. CDR3 nucleotide sequence: TGTGCCAGCAGGTTTGGAGTGAGCGCTGAAGCTTTCTTT. This rearrangement joins TRBV7-9 to TRBJ1-1, with D unresolved. From germline, CDR1 is SEHNR and CDR2 FQNEAQ (reference sequence). Trimming took 6 bases from V and 6 from J, leaving 14 bases between them. This CDR3 spans 13 amino acids. Full variable domain (rest looked up from reference TRBV7-9 and TRBJ1-1): DTGVSQNPRHKITKRGQNVTFRCDPISEHNRLYWYRQTLGQGPEFLTYFQNEAQLEKSRLLSDRFSAERPKGSFSTLEIQRTEQGDSAMYLCASRFGVSAEAFFGQGTRLTVV.